The 19 T cell receptor beta chains presented below share a single source sample, sequenced in a study of beta chain features in type 1 diabetes. These receptors have no known antigen. Points from the study as a whole: Shorter TCRB CDR3s, moderately but significantly so, were found in Type 1 diabetes patients in all four CD4+ subsets.

Every isolated RNA sample was fully reverse transcribed, so sequencing captured expressed TCRB transcripts. The method was immunoSEQ multiplex PCR; TCRdb's version includes in-frame clones alone and lacks a portion of them. The repertoire holds approximately 250,000 clones, roughly a tenth seen once, with 0.017% in the top ten. The specimen sequenced was naive CD4+ T cells from blood. The receptors derive from a young man with type 1 diabetes.

The chain carries TRBV7-9 and TRBJ2-7; possibly TRBD2 for D (5 bases). V was pared by 0 bases and J by 9 bases, with 12 bases between. Germline CDR1 reads SEHNR; CDR2 reads FQNEAQ (reference sequence). CDR3 length: 13 residues. Here the CDR3 DNA reads TGTGCCAGCAGCTTAGCTGGGCGGGCAGCGCAGTACTTC. Translated, it gives CASSLAGRAAQYF. The full variable domain, in which reference TRBV7-9 and TRBJ2-7 provide the parts outside the CDR3, is DTGVSQNPRHKITKRGQNVTFRCDPISEHNRLYWYRQTLGQGPEFLTYFQNEAQLEKSRLLSDRFSAERPKGSFSTLEIQRTEQGDSAMYLCASSLAGRAAQYFGPGTRLTVT.

A remark on this clone: Other DNA sequences in this sample translate to the same CDR3. The chain joins TRBV5-1 to TRBJ2-3, with D possibly being TRBD1 (5 bases). The germline V gene encodes CDR1 SGHRS and CDR2 YFSETQ. The CDR3 consists of 13 residues. Trimming cost V 1 base and J 9 bases, with 12 bases left between them. As DNA, the CDR3 is TGCGCCAGCAGCTTGCAGGGTGAAGACACGCAGTATTTT. Its translation: CASSLQGEDTQYF.

This chain uses TRBV7-9 with TRBJ2-3, with TRBD2 identical over 12 bases. Germline V lookup: CDR1 SEHNR, CDR2 FQNEAQ (reference sequence). CDR3 length: 17 residues. The J segment lost 6 bases and the V segment lost 3 bases, leaving 10 bases of the junction unmatched. This chain's CDR3 is CASSFRMTSGGGDTQYF. The CDR3 DNA follows: TGTGCCAGCAGCTTCAGAATGACTAGCGGGGGCGGGGATACGCAGTATTTT.

This clone has only a few counts. The CDR3 nucleotides read TGTGCCAGCAGCTCAACAGGGGGTGATACGCAGTATTTT. Residues: CASSSTGGDTQYF. This rearrangement joins TRBV7-9 to TRBJ2-3; 8 bases match TRBD1. V lost 4 bases and J lost 6; bases outside the gene matches: 3. This CDR3 has 13 residues. The germline V gene encodes CDR1 SEHNR and CDR2 FQNEAQ (reference sequence).

This clone was picked up a small number of times. The chain couples TRBV7-9 to TRBJ1-1; D is ambiguous. CDR1 is SEHNR and CDR2 is FQNEAQ in the germline V gene (reference sequence). The V gene lost 3 bases and the J gene lost 0 bases, with 8 bases spanning the gap. The CDR3 extends over 14 amino acids. CDR3 bases: TGTGCCAGCAGCTTCGGAGGTATGAACACTGAAGCTTTCTTT. It translates to CASSFGGMNTEAFF.

V is TRBV4-3 and J is TRBJ2-3; possibly TRBD1 for D (5 bases). There are 15 residues in the CDR3. Germline loops: CDR1 LGHNA, CDR2 YSLEER. Deletions cut 0 bases from V and 2 bases from J, with 9 bases between. CDR3 in DNA: TGCGCCAGCAGCCAAGATAGGGGTATCACAGATACGCAGTATTTT. Its protein is CASSQDRGITDTQYF.

This clone was picked up a small number of times. The chain links TRBV2 to TRBJ1-6; 8 positions agree with TRBD1. Germline-derived CDR1 and CDR2 are SNHLY and FYNNEI. After removal of 1 base from V and 5 bases from J, the junction contained 4 bases not matched to a gene. The CDR3 length is 16 residues. The CDR3 nucleotides are TGTGCCAGCAGTGAAGTGGCGACAGGGGATAATTCACCCCTCCACTTT. Its translation: CASSEVATGDNSPLHF.

This clone was recorded a few times. The genes are TRBV9 and TRBJ2-3; a weak D match, TRBD1 (6 bases). The CDR3 has 17 amino acids. V lost 0 bases and J 6 bases, leaving 20 bases between the germline ends. Germline V lookup: CDR1 SGDLS, CDR2 YYNGEE. CDR3 DNA: TGTGCCAGCAGCGTAGCGGGGACACAGGAACTTTTCGATACGCAGTATTTT. Translation: CASSVAGTQELFDTQYF.

CDR3 sequence (DNA): TGCGCCAGCAGCTTGACGGGAGGGGCATCTAATTCACCCCTCCACTTT. Its protein is CASSLTGGASNSPLHF. This chain connects TRBV5-1 to TRBJ1-6; weak D call: TRBD1 (5 bases). Germline CDR1 SGHRS, CDR2 YFSETQ. Trimming took 1 base from V and 6 from J, leaving 14 bases between them. The CDR3 totals 16 residues.

This clone was observed a few times. This sequence joins TRBV13 and TRBJ2-5; D might be TRBD1 (6 bases). Trimming cost V 4 bases and J 5 bases, with 14 bases left between them. The germline gives CDR1 PRHDT, CDR2 FYEKMQ (reference sequence). The CDR3 extends over 14 amino acids. CDR3 region: CASSSTGLGETQYF. The CDR3 coding sequence is TGTGCCAGCAGCTCTACAGGGTTAGGGGAGACCCAGTACTTC. The complete variable domain, with remaining parts taken from reference TRBV13 and TRBJ2-5, reads AAGVIQSPRHLIKEKRETATLKCYPIPRHDTVYWYQQGPGQDPQFLISFYEKMQSDKGSIPDRFSAQQFSDYHSELNMSSLELGDSALYFCASSSTGLGETQYFGPGTRLLVL.

V usage is TRBV28 and J usage is TRBJ2-7, with 7 bases matching TRBD1. The junction had 9 bases not matched to a gene; V was cut back by 10 bases and J by 0 bases. CDR1 is MDHEN, CDR2 SYDVKM, per germline. The CDR3 runs to 14 residues. CDR3 region: CATHSRTGSYEQYF. CDR3 nucleotide sequence: TGTGCCACCCATTCCAGGACAGGCTCCTACGAGCAGTACTTC.

The V gene is TRBV5-1, the J gene TRBJ2-7; 10 bases agree with TRBD1. CDR3 length: 15 residues. Germline V gives CDR1 SGHRS, CDR2 YFSETQ. Trimming at V came to 0 bases and at J to 2 bases, leaving 2 bases not matched to a gene. The CDR3 here is CASSLGGQGAYEQYF. CDR3 sequence (DNA): TGCGCCAGCAGCTTGGGAGGACAGGGGGCCTACGAGCAGTACTTC.

This clone was seen only a few times. This chain joins TRBV18 and TRBJ1-5; a weak D match, TRBD1 (5 bases). Germline V lookup: CDR1 KGHSH, CDR2 LQKENI. There are 15 residues in the CDR3. V shed 5 bases and J shed 7 bases, with 18 bases lying between them. In nucleotides, the CDR3 is TGTGCCAGCTCATCCGGGACCGGAGGGGTCCAGCCCCAGCATTTT. It codes for CASSSGTGGVQPQHF.

There are a few counts of this clone. The chain couples TRBV4-3 to TRBJ1-2; 9 bases are a match to TRBD1. The J segment lost 6 bases and the V segment lost 5 bases, leaving 7 bases of the junction unmatched. The CDR3 extends over 14 amino acids. CDR1 is LGHNA and CDR2 is YSLEER in the germline V gene. In nucleotides, the CDR3 is TGCGCCAGCAGCGAGGGACAGGGATATCATGGCTACACCTTC. It yields the protein CASSEGQGYHGYTF.

There are a few counts of this clone. The chain carries TRBV5-1 and TRBJ2-2, with 7 nucleotides matching TRBD1. The CDR3 length is 13 residues. CDR1 SGHRS and CDR2 YFSETQ come from the germline V gene. Losses at the gene ends were 4 bases for V and 7 bases for J; bases not matched to a gene: 4. The CDR3: CASSPTGIGELFF. CDR3 coding DNA: TGCGCCAGCAGCCCGACAGGGATCGGGGAGCTGTTTTTT. The full variable domain, rest sourced from reference TRBV5-1 and TRBJ2-2, is KAGVTQTPRYLIKTRGQQVTLSCSPISGHRSVSWYQQTPGQGLQFLFEYFSETQRNKGNFPGRFSGRQFSNSRSEMNVSTLELGDSALYLCASSPTGIGELFFGEGSRLTVL.

There are a few counts of this clone. The V gene is TRBV29-1, the J gene TRBJ1-2, with TRBD1 matching 9 bases. V trimming: 1 base; J trimming: 4 bases; junction bases outside the gene matches: 7. Germline lookup yields CDR1 SQVTM and CDR2 ANQGSEA. The CDR3 has 15 residues. This CDR3 reads CSVEGGTGGSYGYTF. Here the CDR3 DNA reads TGCAGCGTTGAAGGGGGAACAGGGGGCAGCTATGGCTACACCTTC.

This clone was observed a handful of times. Here the CDR3 reads CASSLGSRLNTEAFF. For the CDR3, the DNA is TGCGCCAGCAGCCTCGGGTCTCGACTGAACACTGAAGCTTTCTTT. The genes are TRBV5-1 and TRBJ1-1; D is unclear. Germline loops: CDR1 SGHRS, CDR2 YFSETQ. V lost 4 bases to trimming and J lost 0 bases, with 13 bases between them. The CDR3 is 15 residues long.

The chain combines TRBV5-4 with TRBJ1-6, with D unresolved. With 5 bases removed from V and 8 bases from J, the gap between germline ends came to 11 bases. Germline loops: CDR1 SGHNT, CDR2 YYREEE (reference sequence). CDR3 length equals 13 residues. CDR3 in DNA: TGTGCCAGCAGAGCCCAGAGGGATTCACCCCTCCACTTT. It yields the protein CASRAQRDSPLHF. Complete variable domain (other parts from reference TRBV5-4 and TRBJ1-6): ETGVTQSPTHLIKTRGQQVTLRCSSQSGHNTVSWYQQALGQGPQFIFQYYREEENGRGNFPPRFSGLQFPNYSSELNVNALELDDSALYLCASRAQRDSPLHFGNGTRLTVT.

The chain carries TRBV11-1 and TRBJ1-2, with 10 positions matching TRBD1. CDR1 is SGHAT and CDR2 is FQDESV in the germline V gene (reference sequence). This CDR3 comprises 13 residues. Trimming took 5 bases from V and 8 from J; bases not matched to a gene: 5. The CDR3 bases are TGTGCCAGCAGCGTCAGACAGGGGGCCGGCTACACCTTC. Protein sequence: CASSVRQGAGYTF.